This T cell receptor (beta chain) came from a study of T cell responses to AZD1222 COVID-19 vaccine. General study findings and limits: Only a handful of AZD1222 recipients, several in all, had baseline seropositivity.

CDR3 length equals 15 residues. Germline lookup yields CDR1 SGHKS and CDR2 YYEKEE (reference sequence). The germline V and J ends were trimmed by 3 bases and 3 bases, with 12 bases remaining between them. Produced via immunoSEQ multiplex PCR; TCRdb's table is partial and in-frame only. The data contain tens of thousands of clones, 86% of them singletons. Concerning this clone: What it recognizes is unknown.

The rearrangement uses TRBV5-5 and TRBJ2-2, with D maybe TRBD2 (5 bases). This sequence was found in an adult in good health. The starting material was peripheral blood, obtained on day 0 of AZD1222 vaccination. CDR3 sequence reads: CASSWERVYTGELFF. The CDR3 nucleotides read TGTGCCAGCAGCTGGGAGAGGGTATACACCGGGGAGCTGTTTTTT.